The 5 T cell receptor beta chains presented below share a single source sample, sequenced in a study of T-cell memory formation after mild COVID-19. TCRdb re-called the 5' RACE reads with MiXCR, one entry per CDR3 protein. The top ten clones hold 3% to 3.5% of a sample with fewer than 250,000 distinct CDR3 sequences, approximately 10% of them seen once. Sequenced: PBMCs or a T cell subset sorted from them (not recorded which). These receptors came from a man aged 18 to 30 who had mild COVID-19 (a few samples of this study predate the infection). Cell type and time point are not known.

In its sample, this clonotype was seen a few times. Likely a read error: the CDR3 ends without its conserved phenylalanine or tryptophan. Because the CDR3's place on the DNA is in doubt, the DNA is left out and the CDR3 is given as listed by TCRdb. The genes are TRBV12-5 and TRBJ2-7; the table names TRBD1, a call not compared with the DNA. The CDR3 length is 10 residues, termini included. Germline V gene sequence: CDR1 LGHNT, CDR2 FRNRAP. CDR3 sequence: CASGLKDRGD.

This clonotype was observed a few times. This chain links TRBV20-1 with TRBJ2-1, with TRBD1 identical over 8 bases. Germline values: CDR1 DFQATT, CDR2 SNEGSKA (reference sequence). This CDR3 region has 12 residues. CDR3 sequence (DNA): TGCAGGACAGGGGTCCTGCGGAATGAGCAGTTCTTC. Translating gives CRTGVLRNEQFF.

The chain employs TRBV7-8 and TRBJ2-5; D not certain. Trimming cost V 1 base and J 2 bases, with 8 bases left between them. This CDR3 is 14 amino acids long. The germline gives CDR1 SGHVS, CDR2 FQNEAQ. CDR3 residues: CASSLGGWQETQYF. The CDR3 region has the DNA TGTGCCAGCAGCTTAGGGGGTTGGCAAGAGACCCAGTACTTC.

V usage is TRBV6-5 and J usage is TRBJ2-7; 10 bases fit TRBD1. The germline CDR1 and CDR2 sequences are MNHEY and SVGAGI. J was trimmed by 5 bases and V by 5 bases; bases with no gene match: 15. The CDR3 extends over 17 amino acids. This chain's CDR3 is CASSPYLPGQGIDEQYF. The CDR3 DNA reads as TGTGCCAGCAGTCCGTACCTACCGGGACAGGGGATCGACGAGCAGTACTTC.

This clonotype occurred a few times. The chain employs TRBV6-5 and TRBJ2-1; D unclear. The CDR3 is 11 amino acids. Trimming shortened V by 6 bases and J by 2 bases, and 2 bases separated the two germline ends. Per the germline V gene, CDR1 is MNHEY and CDR2 is SVGAGI. This chain's CDR3 is CASRAYNEQFF. The CDR3 coding sequence is TGTGCCAGCAGGGCCTACAATGAGCAGTTCTTC.